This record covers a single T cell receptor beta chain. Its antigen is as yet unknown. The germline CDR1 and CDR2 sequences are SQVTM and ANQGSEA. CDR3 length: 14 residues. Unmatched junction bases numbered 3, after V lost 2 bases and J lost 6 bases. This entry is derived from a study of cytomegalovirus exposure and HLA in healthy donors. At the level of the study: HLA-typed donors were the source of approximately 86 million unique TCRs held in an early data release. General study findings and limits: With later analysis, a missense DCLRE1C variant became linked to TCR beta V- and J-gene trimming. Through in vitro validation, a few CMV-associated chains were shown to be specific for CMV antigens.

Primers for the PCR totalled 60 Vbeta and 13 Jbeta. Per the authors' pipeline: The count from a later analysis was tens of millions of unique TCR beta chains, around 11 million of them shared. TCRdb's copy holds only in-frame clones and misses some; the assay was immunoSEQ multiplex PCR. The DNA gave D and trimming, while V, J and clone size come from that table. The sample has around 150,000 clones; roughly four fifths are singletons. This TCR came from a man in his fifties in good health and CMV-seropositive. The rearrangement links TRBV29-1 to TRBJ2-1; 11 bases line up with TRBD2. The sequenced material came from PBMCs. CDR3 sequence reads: CSVEQLAGANEQFF. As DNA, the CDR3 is TGCAGCGTTGAACAACTAGCGGGAGCCAATGAGCAGTTCTTC.